The rows below give T cell receptor beta chains drawn from one sample of a study of blood T cell repertoires in COVID-19. TCRdb's table, derived via immunoSEQ multiplex PCR, lists solely in-frame clones and lacks some. The table lists over 150,000 clones, about 87% of them singletons. Sequenced: peripheral blood. The receptor set was obtained from a man between 60 and 70 years old with COVID-19, enrolled during active disease. The CDR3 runs from the conserved cysteine through the conserved F or W. The D gene is left open where the match is weak. Clone size, where shown, is once, few, many, or a class for clones that have expanded.

j_gene: TRBJ1-5; d_gene: NA; abundance: NA; v_gene: TRBV10-3; CDR3nt: TGTGCCATCAGTGAGTCGGCTAATCAGCCCCAGCATTTT; CDR3aa: CAISESANQPQHF
j_gene: TRBJ2-1; d_gene: NA; abundance: NA; v_gene: TRBV7-9; CDR3nt: TGTGCCAGCAACCTAGGGGCCTCTGGGCAGTTCTTC; CDR3aa: CASNLGASGQFF
j_gene: TRBJ1-5; d_gene: NA; abundance: NA; v_gene: TRBV6-5; CDR3nt: TGTGCCAGCAGAAATACAGGAGCTTCAAATCAGCCCCAGCATTTT; CDR3aa: CASRNTGASNQPQHF
j_gene: TRBJ2-1; d_gene: NA; abundance: NA; v_gene: TRBV5-1; CDR3nt: TGCGCCAGCAGCCTTGGGGGGGCTAGCGGCTACAATGAGCAGTTCTTC; CDR3aa: CASSLGGASGYNEQFF
j_gene: TRBJ2-2; d_gene: NA; abundance: NA; v_gene: TRBV7-3; CDR3nt: TGTGCCAGCAGCTTGTCAGTGAACACCGGGGAGCTGTTTTTT; CDR3aa: CASSLSVNTGELFF
j_gene: TRBJ1-6; d_gene: NA; abundance: NA; v_gene: TRBV28; CDR3nt: TGTGCCAGCAGTTTACGGGGGGGCTATAATTCACCCCTCCACTTT; CDR3aa: CASSLRGGYNSPLHF
j_gene: TRBJ2-3; d_gene: NA; abundance: NA; v_gene: TRBV21-1; CDR3nt: TGTGCCAGCAGCAACCGGGACAGGGTGCAGTATTTT; CDR3aa: CASSNRDRVQYF
j_gene: TRBJ1-4; d_gene: TRBD1; abundance: NA; v_gene: TRBV7-2; CDR3nt: TGTGCCAGCAGTCCAACAGGGGTTAAGGAAAAACTGTTTTTT; CDR3aa: CASSPTGVKEKLFF
j_gene: TRBJ1-1; d_gene: NA; abundance: NA; v_gene: TRBV7-8; CDR3nt: TGTGCCAGCAGCTTAGCTTCACAGGGGAACACTGAAGCTTTCTTT; CDR3aa: CASSLASQGNTEAFF
j_gene: TRBJ2-1; d_gene: TRBD2; abundance: once; v_gene: TRBV2; CDR3nt: TGTGTCGAAAAACAAGCGGGAGAAACTGAGCAGTTCTTC; CDR3aa: CVEKQAGETEQFF
j_gene: TRBJ1-4; d_gene: NA; abundance: NA; v_gene: TRBV10-3; CDR3nt: TGTGCCATCAGCTCGACAGTACTGAGAACTAATGAAAAACTGTTTTTT; CDR3aa: CAISSTVLRTNEKLFF